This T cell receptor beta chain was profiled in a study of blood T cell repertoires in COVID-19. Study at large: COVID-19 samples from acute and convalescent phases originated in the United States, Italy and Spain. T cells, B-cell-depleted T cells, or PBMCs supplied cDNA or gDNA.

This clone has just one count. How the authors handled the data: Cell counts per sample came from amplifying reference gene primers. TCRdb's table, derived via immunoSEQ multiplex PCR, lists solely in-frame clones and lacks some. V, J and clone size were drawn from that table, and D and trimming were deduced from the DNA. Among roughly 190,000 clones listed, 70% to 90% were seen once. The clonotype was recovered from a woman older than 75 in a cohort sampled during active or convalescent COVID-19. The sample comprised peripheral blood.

CDR3 DNA sequence: TGTGCCAGCTCACTGCAGGTGGTAGGAACAGATACGCAGTATTTT. Protein product: CASSLQVVGTDTQYF. This chain connects TRBV18 to TRBJ2-3; D is unclear. CDR1 is KGHSH and CDR2 is LQKENI in the germline V gene. V lost 4 bases and J lost 3, with 14 bases in between. This CDR3 is built from 15 residues. The full variable domain, its missing parts supplied by reference TRBV18 and TRBJ2-3, is NAGVMQNPRHLVRRRGQEARLRCSPMKGHSHVYWYRQLPEEGLKFMVYLQKENIIDESGMPKERFSAEFPKEGPSILRIQQVVRGDSAAYFCASSLQVVGTDTQYFGPGTRLTVL.